This record looks at one T cell receptor (beta chain) sequence and its context. This clone was picked up one time. Its recognized antigen is unknown. No clone much larger than this one lies a single base away; base qualities are absent. The CDR3 contains 15 residues, cysteine and phenylalanine counted. Of the read, only the CDR3 DNA is kept; its 45 bases are in frame from base 1. The germline V gene specifies MNHEY as CDR1 and SVGEGT as CDR2. The junction shows trimming of 2 bases on V and 2 bases on J, plus 13 bases between the germline ends. Collaborating institutions collected whole blood in K2EDTA tubes following their own protocols. For TCRbeta analysis, collaborators shipped samples in one of three forms: frozen whole blood, isolated PBMCs, or DNA extracted from either of those sample types. The sample originates from a study of blood T cell repertoires in COVID-19 (dated by TCRdb to 2019 to 2021). Concerning the study at large: Collaborator samples came from the United States, Italy and Spain and covered acute and convalescent phases of COVID-19. The prospective study material was composed of cDNA or gDNA derived from T cells, B-cell-depleted T cells, or PBMCs. Deeply sampled blood TCRbeta repertoires from subjects exposed to, actively infected with, or recovered from COVID-19 were included in the dataset. The repertoires were made available in a free public database intended to serve as a resource for research on the immune response to SARS-CoV-2. The samples were drawn from the first 160 participants of the ongoing ImmuneRACE study and from 950 to 1,500 subjects provided by 6 global collaborators. A de-identified subject ID, COVID-19 status, age in years and sex were almost always included in the sample metadata. Where HLA class I and class II types were available, the types were taken from metadata supplied by the sample provider, not from assay-based typing.

Study-wide conclusions, independent of this receptor: The amount of clinical and demographic metadata varied by source and participant and was provided uncurated.

The immunoSEQ Assay, a bias-controlled multiplex PCR, was used to amplify TCRbeta CDR3 regions from genomic DNA. The authors' analysis ran thus. Within the assay, amplification of reference gene primers was used to estimate how many nucleated cells each sample contained. To quantify the absolute abundance of each unique TCRbeta CDR3 rearrangement, sequence reads were collapsed and filtered. For each sample, productive Simpson clonality was calculated as the square root of Simpson's diversity index over productive rearrangements. Entries here come from immuneACCESS through TCRdb and include only in-frame sequences with V and J called. Some clones fail to appear in such tables; in the studies checked, an unresolved V gene covers under half of the shortfall, and the cause of the remainder is unknown. That table supplies the V and J calls and clone size; D and trimming were determined from the DNA. Within this sample are over 100,000 clones, with approximately 88% of them counted one time only. The ten largest clones take up 4.5% to 5.5% of the sample.

The chain was built from TRBV6-2 or TRBV6-3 and TRBJ2-7; a tentative D call is TRBD2 (6 bases match). The sequenced sample consisted of peripheral blood. The TCR originated in a human donor in a cohort sampled during active COVID-19. This receptor has the CDR3 CASSYGGGTAYEQYF. DNA sequence: TGTGCCAGCAGTTACGGAGGCGGGACTGCCTACGAGCAGTACTTC.